The 5 T cell receptor beta chains below all came from one sample that was sequenced in a study of naive and memory T cell subsets. An equimolar mix of two oligonucleotides served as the beta constant-region primer for TRBC1 and TRBC2. Each CDR3 protein gets one entry after TCRdb re-called the UMI-ligation and nested PCR reads with MiXCR. Here the sample spans 29,000 or so distinct CDR3 sequences, approximately 11% being singletons. The material sequenced was effector memory CD4+ T cells from blood. Subset defined: effector memory, CD45RA- CD27-. The receptor source for this set is a human donor in good health.

Judged by abundance, this clonotype is medium-sized (0.01 to 0.1%). This chain links TRBV7-6 with TRBJ2-1, with unresolved D. The CDR3 contains 15 residues. The V gene lost 4 bases and the J gene lost 4 bases, with 14 bases spanning the gap. Germline CDR1 is SGHVS and CDR2 is FNYEAQ. CDR3 region: CASSSTPYQYNEQFF. Written as DNA, the CDR3 is TGTGCCAGCAGCTCTACACCCTACCAATACAATGAGCAGTTCTTC.

The CDR3 region is CASSLTGSNQPQHF. In DNA, the CDR3 is TGTGCCAGCAGTTTGACAGGGAGCAATCAGCCCCAGCATTTT. The chain employs TRBV2 and TRBJ1-5; TRBD1 matches 7 bases. The CDR3 spans 14 residues. Germline assignment: CDR1 SNHLY and CDR2 FYNNEI. Trimming cost V 5 bases and J 1 base; bases outside gene matches: 2.

This clonotype was counted ten times or more. The chain joins TRBV20-1 to TRBJ2-3; 10 bases are shared with TRBD2. Germline values: CDR1 DFQATT, CDR2 SNEGSKA (reference sequence). The CDR3 spans 15 residues. V lost 0 bases and J lost 6; bases outside the gene matches: 6. The CDR3 loop reads CSARESSGRSDTQYF. CDR3 sequence (DNA): TGCAGTGCTAGAGAGTCTAGCGGGAGAAGTGATACGCAGTATTTT.

This clonotype appeared a few times. CDR3 nucleotide sequence: TGTGCCAGCAGCCAACAGATTAACTATGGCTACACCTTC. Protein product: CASSQQINYGYTF. This chain joins TRBV7-2 and TRBJ1-2; no clear D gene. Germline assignment: CDR1 SGHTA and CDR2 FQGNSA. The CDR3 contains 13 residues. Trimming pared 5 bases from V and 1 base from J, leaving 8 bases between.

The rearrangement links TRBV18 to TRBJ2-2, with 8 positions matching TRBD1. With V trimmed by 3 bases and J by 4 bases, 7 bases remained unmatched. The CDR3 runs 16 residues. The germline V gene has CDR1 KGHSH and CDR2 LQKENI. CDR3: CASSPRRQGLTGELFF. The CDR3, as DNA: TGTGCCAGCTCACCTAGAAGACAGGGGCTCACCGGGGAGCTGTTTTTT.